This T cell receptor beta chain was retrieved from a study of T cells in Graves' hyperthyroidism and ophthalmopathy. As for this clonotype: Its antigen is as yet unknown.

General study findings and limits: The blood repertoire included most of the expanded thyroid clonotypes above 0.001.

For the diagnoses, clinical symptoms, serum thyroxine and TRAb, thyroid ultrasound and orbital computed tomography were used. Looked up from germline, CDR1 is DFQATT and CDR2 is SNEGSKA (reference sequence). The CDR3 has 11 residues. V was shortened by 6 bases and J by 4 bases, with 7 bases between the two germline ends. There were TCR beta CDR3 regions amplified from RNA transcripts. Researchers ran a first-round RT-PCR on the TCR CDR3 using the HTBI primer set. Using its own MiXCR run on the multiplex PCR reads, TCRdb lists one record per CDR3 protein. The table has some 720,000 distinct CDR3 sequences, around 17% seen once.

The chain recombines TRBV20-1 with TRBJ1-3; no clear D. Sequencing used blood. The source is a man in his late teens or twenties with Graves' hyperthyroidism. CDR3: CSATVGNTIYF. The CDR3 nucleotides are TGCAGTGCCACCGTCGGAAACACCATATATTTT.